The rows below give T cell receptor beta chains drawn from one sample of a study of blood T cell repertoires in COVID-19. Using immunoSEQ multiplex PCR, the repertoire was profiled, and TCRdb retains in-frame clones only, with some absent. The sample lists 250,000 to 300,000 clones; under 90% were seen once. Sample: peripheral blood. The receptors here all came from a woman aged 60-75 years with active or convalescent COVID-19. Both conserved end residues are part of each CDR3. Fields, in order: clone size, V gene, J gene, D gene, CDR3 protein, CDR3 DNA. A D gene is named only where the DNA matches it firmly. Clone size, where shown, is once, few, many, or a class for clones that have expanded.

clone_size: .; v_call: TRBV5-1; j_call: TRBJ2-7; d_call: .; cdr3_aa: CASSPEGQTSYEQYF; cdr3_nt: TGCGCCAGCAGCCCGGAGGGACAGACCTCGTACGAGCAGTACTTC
clone_size: .; v_call: TRBV5-5; j_call: TRBJ2-7; d_call: TRBD1; cdr3_aa: CASSTGSGQASYEQYF; cdr3_nt: TGTGCCAGCAGCACTGGCAGCGGACAGGCATCCTACGAGCAGTACTTC
clone_size: .; v_call: TRBV18; j_call: TRBJ2-3; d_call: TRBD2; cdr3_aa: CASSRSGGAPDTQYF; cdr3_nt: TGTGCCAGCTCACGTAGCGGGGGGGCCCCGGATACGCAGTATTTT
clone_size: .; v_call: TRBV5-6; j_call: TRBJ2-2; d_call: .; cdr3_aa: CASSFASTGSTGELFF; cdr3_nt: TGTGCCAGCAGCTTCGCCTCAACAGGGAGCACCGGGGAGCTGTTTTTT
clone_size: .; v_call: TRBV7-3; j_call: TRBJ2-3; d_call: TRBD1; cdr3_aa: CASSLGPNRGTDTQYF; cdr3_nt: TGTGCCAGCAGCTTAGGGCCAAACAGGGGGACAGATACGCAGTATTTT
clone_size: once; v_call: TRBV19; j_call: TRBJ1-4; d_call: .; cdr3_aa: CATRGDATNEKLFF; cdr3_nt: TGTGCCACCCGAGGCGATGCAACTAATGAAAAACTGTTTTTT
clone_size: .; v_call: TRBV28; j_call: TRBJ1-2; d_call: .; cdr3_aa: CASSLTGPSYGYTF; cdr3_nt: TGTGCCAGCAGTTTAACAGGGCCAAGCTATGGCTACACCTTC
clone_size: .; v_call: TRBV5-1; j_call: TRBJ2-5; d_call: .; cdr3_aa: CATSPGNKETQYF; cdr3_nt: TGCGCCACTTCCCCAGGGAACAAAGAGACCCAGTACTTC
clone_size: .; v_call: TRBV30; j_call: TRBJ1-5; d_call: .; cdr3_aa: CAWSVSYSNQPQHF; cdr3_nt: TGTGCCTGGAGTGTATCCTATAGCAATCAGCCCCAGCATTTT
clone_size: .; v_call: TRBV10-3; j_call: TRBJ1-6; d_call: TRBD1; cdr3_aa: CAISERGSAGGQVNNSPLHF; cdr3_nt: TGTGCCATCAGTGAGCGGGGCAGTGCAGGGGGTCAAGTTAATAATTCACCCCTCCACTTT
clone_size: .; v_call: TRBV19; j_call: TRBJ2-6; d_call: .; cdr3_aa: CASSFPGSGANVLTF; cdr3_nt: TGTGCCAGTAGTTTCCCAGGGTCCGGGGCCAACGTCCTGACTTTC
clone_size: .; v_call: TRBV5-1; j_call: TRBJ1-6; d_call: .; cdr3_aa: CASSLGGRANSPLHF; cdr3_nt: TGCGCCAGCAGCTTGGGTGGCAGGGCTAATTCACCCCTCCACTTT
clone_size: .; v_call: TRBV6-5; j_call: TRBJ1-2; d_call: .; cdr3_aa: CASSYQNYGYTF; cdr3_nt: TGTGCCAGCAGTTACCAGAACTATGGCTACACCTTC
clone_size: .; v_call: TRBV2; j_call: TRBJ1-6; d_call: TRBD1; cdr3_aa: CASRGQGSPLHF; cdr3_nt: TGTGCCAGCAGGGGACAGGGCTCACCCCTCCACTTT
clone_size: .; v_call: TRBV6-5; j_call: TRBJ2-7; d_call: TRBD1; cdr3_aa: CASSFTDRSTYEQYF; cdr3_nt: TGTGCCAGCAGCTTCACGGACAGGTCAACCTACGAGCAGTACTTC
clone_size: .; v_call: TRBV7-2; j_call: TRBJ1-1; d_call: .; cdr3_aa: CASSFGGDPGTEAFF; cdr3_nt: TGTGCCAGCAGCTTCGGGGGGGATCCAGGCACTGAAGCTTTCTTT
clone_size: .; v_call: TRBV19; j_call: TRBJ1-4; d_call: .; cdr3_aa: CASSIWPPNEKLFF; cdr3_nt: TGTGCCAGTAGTATATGGCCCCCTAATGAAAAACTGTTTTTT
clone_size: .; v_call: TRBV7-7; j_call: TRBJ1-3; d_call: .; cdr3_aa: CASSLQRGNTIYF; cdr3_nt: TGTGCTAGCAGCTTACAGCGTGGAAACACCATATATTTT
clone_size: .; v_call: TRBV23-1; j_call: TRBJ1-1; d_call: .; cdr3_aa: CASLQGLRMNTEAFF; cdr3_nt: TGCGCCAGCCTTCAGGGTTTGAGGATGAACACTGAAGCTTTCTTT
clone_size: .; v_call: TRBV7-6; j_call: TRBJ2-5; d_call: TRBD1; cdr3_aa: CASSWTGGPQETQYF; cdr3_nt: TGTGCCAGCAGTTGGACAGGGGGGCCACAAGAGACCCAGTACTTC
clone_size: .; v_call: TRBV27; j_call: TRBJ2-6; d_call: .; cdr3_aa: CASSFWLAGANVLTF; cdr3_nt: TGTGCCAGCAGTTTTTGGCTGGCTGGGGCCAACGTCCTGACTTTC
clone_size: .; v_call: TRBV5-1; j_call: TRBJ1-6; d_call: .; cdr3_aa: CASSLLSRSSYNSPLHF; cdr3_nt: TGCGCCAGCAGCTTGTTAAGTCGGAGCTCCTATAATTCACCCCTCCACTTT
clone_size: .; v_call: TRBV5-5; j_call: TRBJ1-5; d_call: TRBD1; cdr3_aa: CASSPTTGNTNQPQHF; cdr3_nt: TGTGCCAGCAGCCCTACGACAGGGAACACCAATCAGCCCCAGCATTTT
clone_size: .; v_call: TRBV4-3; j_call: TRBJ2-5; d_call: TRBD1; cdr3_aa: CASSEEQGAQETQYF; cdr3_nt: TGCGCCAGCAGCGAGGAACAGGGGGCGCAGGAGACCCAGTACTTC
clone_size: .; v_call: TRBV10-2; j_call: TRBJ2-1; d_call: TRBD2; cdr3_aa: CASSEAGGNNEQFF; cdr3_nt: TGCGCCAGCAGTGAGGCGGGGGGAAACAATGAGCAGTTCTTC
clone_size: .; v_call: TRBV19; j_call: TRBJ1-6; d_call: TRBD1; cdr3_aa: CASLGGANSPLHF; cdr3_nt: TGTGCCAGTTTAGGGGGCGCGAATTCACCCCTCCACTTT
clone_size: .; v_call: TRBV5-6; j_call: TRBJ2-7; d_call: TRBD1; cdr3_aa: CASSMDRAGSYEQYF; cdr3_nt: TGTGCCAGCAGCATGGACAGGGCAGGATCCTACGAGCAGTACTTC
clone_size: once; v_call: TRBV4-1; j_call: TRBJ2-5; d_call: .; cdr3_aa: CASSQGYVAVQGPKETQYF; cdr3_nt: TGCGCCAGCAGCCAAGGGTATGTGGCGGTACAGGGCCCTAAAGAGACCCAGTACTTC
clone_size: .; v_call: TRBV6-5; j_call: TRBJ1-2; d_call: .; cdr3_aa: CASSRTPEGGGYTF; cdr3_nt: TGTGCCAGCAGTCGCACCCCCGAGGGTGGTGGCTACACCTTC
clone_size: once; v_call: TRBV18; j_call: TRBJ1-6; d_call: .; cdr3_aa: CASSPDSPDSPLHF; cdr3_nt: TGTGCCAGCTCACCCGACAGTCCCGATTCACCCCTCCACTTT
clone_size: .; v_call: TRBV7-2; j_call: TRBJ2-3; d_call: .; cdr3_aa: CASSLGPSRTDTQYF; cdr3_nt: TGTGCCAGCAGCTTAGGTCCTAGTCGCACAGATACGCAGTATTTT